One sample yielded the 18 T cell receptor beta chains listed below, sequenced in a study of blood T cells in healthy people across ages. A sample-barcoded 5' primer and a J-beta primer mix were used in a second PCR of about 6 to 11 cycles. TCRdb itself ran the 5' RACE reads through MiXCR, one entry per CDR3 protein. The profile covers around 1,800,000 distinct CDR3 sequences, with roughly 43% appearing a single time and 20% to 25% taken by the ten largest. The sequencing sample was made of blood. All receptors come from a human donor in good health.

The chain is built from TRBV20-1 and TRBJ2-1; 7 positions match TRBD1. The CDR3 runs to 14 residues. J lost 2 bases, V lost 0 bases, and 1 base had no gene match. Germline CDR1 reads DFQATT; CDR2 reads SNEGSKA (reference sequence). For the CDR3, the DNA is TGCAGTGCTAGAGATGGGACAGCCTACAATGAGCAGTTCTTC. Translating it yields CSARDGTAYNEQFF.

To note about this clonotype: Its ends do not fully match the called genes, so a read error is possible. CDR3 nucleotides: TGCGCCAGCAGCTTGACAGGGGAGCAGTGCTTC. This encodes CASSLTGEQCF. The chain combines TRBV5-1 with TRBJ2-1, with 7 bases aligning to TRBD1. The CDR3 length is 11 residues. Germline CDR1 reads SGHRS; CDR2 reads YFSETQ.

The chain joins TRBV28 to TRBJ1-2, with TRBD1 as a possible D gene (5 bases). Deletions cut 3 bases from V and 8 bases from J, with 13 bases between. The germline CDR1 and CDR2 sequences are MDHEN and SYDVKM. The CDR3 runs to 13 residues. The CDR3 spells CASSFVRVGGYTF. The CDR3 coding sequence is TGTGCCAGCAGTTTCGTCAGGGTAGGGGGCTACACCTTC.

The DNA of the CDR3 is TGTGCCAGCAGTGAAACGGGGCGCCCTTTGAACACCATATATTTT. This translates into CASSETGRPLNTIYF. V and J are TRBV6-1 and TRBJ1-3, with D possibly TRBD1 on 5 matching bases. The CDR3 spans 15 residues. The germline gives CDR1 MNHNS, CDR2 SASEGT. V lost 2 bases and J 7 bases, leaving 15 bases between the germline ends.

This clonotype was observed a handful of times. The chain uses TRBV11-3 and TRBJ2-1, with 7 bases lining up with TRBD2. J was trimmed by 9 bases and V by 5 bases; bases with no gene match: 7. This CDR3 contains 13 residues. CDR1 SGHNT and CDR2 YENEEA come from the germline V gene. CDR3 residues: CASSPMRGSEQFF. CDR3 nucleotides: TGTGCCAGCAGCCCTATGCGGGGGTCTGAGCAGTTCTTC.

The V gene is TRBV9, the J gene TRBJ1-2; D remains unclear. The CDR3 extends over 12 amino acids. CDR1 and CDR2 (germline): SGDLS, YYNGEE. Trimming stripped 3 bases from V and 2 bases from J, with 5 bases between. CDR3 sequence: CASSAMNYGYTF. Written as DNA, the CDR3 is TGTGCCAGCAGCGCCATGAACTATGGCTACACCTTC.

On this clonotype itself: The junction differs from germline at one of its ends, possibly a read error. The genes are TRBV12-3 or TRBV12-4 and TRBJ2-3, with 7 bases aligning to TRBD2. The CDR3 covers 15 residues. In nucleotides, the CDR3 is TGTGCCAGCAGTTTCGAGGGCGGGAGAGCAGATGCGCAGTATTTT. Amino acids: CASSFEGGRADAQYF.

This chain uses TRBV4-3 with TRBJ1-2; no definite D call. Trimming stripped 3 bases from V and 4 bases from J, with 15 bases between. The CDR3 spans 15 residues. Germline loops: CDR1 LGHNA, CDR2 YSLEER. The CDR3 DNA is TGCGCCAGCAGCCATCCTGGACTGTCACCCTATGGCTACACCTTC. It translates to CASSHPGLSPYGYTF.

The chain employs TRBV10-3 and TRBJ2-1; 7 bases match TRBD2. Germline V gene sequence: CDR1 ENHRY, CDR2 SYGVKD. The CDR3 sequence is 13 residues long. V lost 4 bases to trimming and J lost 6 bases; unmatched junction nucleotides: 3. The CDR3 DNA follows: TGTGCCATCAGTGCGGGACTAACCAATGAGCAGTTCTTC. Its protein is CAISAGLTNEQFF.

The chain joins TRBV27 to TRBJ1-5; D may be TRBD1 (6 bases). CDR3 length: 14 residues. Between the trimmed V and J ends, which lost 6 bases and 1 base, there was a span of 10 bases. Germline CDR1 is MNHEY and CDR2 is SMNVEV (reference sequence). The DNA of the CDR3 is TGTGCCAGCAGGACAGGAGGGAGCAATCAGCCCCAGCATTTT. Protein product: CASRTGGSNQPQHF.

V is TRBV2 and J is TRBJ2-5; 7 nucleotides agree with TRBD1. The CDR3 loop spans 15 amino acids. With V trimmed by 6 bases and J by 2 bases, 9 bases remained unmatched. Germline assignment: CDR1 SNHLY and CDR2 FYNNEI. CDR3 in amino acids: CASSEGQTRQETQYF. CDR3 in DNA: TGTGCCAGCAGCGAGGGACAGACTCGGCAAGAGACCCAGTACTTC.

With regard to this clonotype: One junction end does not reproduce the germline sequence, and a read error may be involved. V and J are TRBV28 and TRBJ2-5; D remains unclear. Germline V gene lookup returns CDR1 MDHEN and CDR2 SYDVKM. This CDR3 is built from 12 residues. As DNA, the CDR3 is TGTGCCAGCAGTTTACAACAAGAGGCCCAGTACTTC. Translation gives CASSLQQEAQYF. The complete variable domain, with remaining parts taken from reference TRBV28 and TRBJ2-5, reads DVKVTQSSRYLVKRTGEKVFLECVQDMDHENMFWYRQDPGLGLRLIYFSYDVKMKEKGDIPEGYSVSREKKERFSLILESASTNQTSMYLCASSLQQEAQYFGPGTRLLVL.

This clonotype occurred a few times. The chain couples TRBV19 to TRBJ1-2; 8 nucleotides align to TRBD1. Germline CDR1 is LNHDA and CDR2 is SQIVND (reference sequence). Unmatched junction bases numbered 7, after V lost 6 bases and J lost 4 bases. The CDR3 is made up of 14 amino acids. DNA of the CDR3: TGTGCCAGTAGACCGGGACAGGCTTCCTATGGCTACACCTTC. Amino acid sequence: CASRPGQASYGYTF.

This clonotype was picked up a small number of times. The rearrangement uses TRBV11-2 and TRBJ1-6; D is unclear. The V gene lost 5 bases and the J gene lost 0 bases, with 5 bases spanning the gap. Looked up from germline, CDR1 is SGHAT and CDR2 is FQNNGV. The CDR3 length is 14 residues. The CDR3 loop reads CASSRISYNSPLHF. As DNA, the CDR3 is TGTGCCAGCAGCCGGATCTCCTATAATTCACCCCTCCACTTT.

This clonotype was counted many times. The V gene is TRBV28, the J gene TRBJ1-5; tentative D call: TRBD1 (5 bases). V was shortened by 2 bases and J by 3 bases, with 8 bases between the two germline ends. Germline lookup yields CDR1 MDHEN and CDR2 SYDVKM. The CDR3 runs 14 residues. The DNA of the CDR3 is TGTGCCAGCAGTTTACCAGGGTTCAATCAGCCCCAGCATTTT. This translates into CASSLPGFNQPQHF.

The chain employs TRBV4-3 and TRBJ2-1; D unresolved. CDR1 LGHNA and CDR2 YSLEER come from the germline V gene. The CDR3 covers 16 residues. Trimming pared 4 bases from V and 0 bases from J, leaving 13 bases between. The CDR3 DNA follows: TGCGCCAGCAGCCCCGGTCGGGCGTACTCCTACAATGAGCAGTTCTTC. It specifies CASSPGRAYSYNEQFF.

In its sample, this clonotype was seen a few times. This rearrangement joins TRBV6-6 to TRBJ2-3, with D possibly called TRBD1 or TRBD2 (6 bases each). Germline V gene data show CDR1 as MNHNY and CDR2 as SVGAGI (reference sequence). V was trimmed by 8 bases and J by 1 base, leaving 16 bases between them. The CDR3 is made up of 15 amino acids. The CDR3 sequence is CASRKGGLRTDTQYF. CDR3 nucleotides: TGTGCCAGCCGGAAGGGGGGCCTCCGCACAGATACGCAGTATTTT.

The chain has TRBV20-1 and TRBJ2-5, with 12 bases aligning to TRBD1. Germline V gene sequence: CDR1 DFQATT, CDR2 SNEGSKA (reference sequence). J lost 4 bases, V lost 5 bases, and 5 bases had no gene match. CDR3 length equals 14 residues. The CDR3 DNA follows: TGCAGTGCTGGGGGGGACAGGGGGCGAGAGACCCAGTACTTC. It is translated as CSAGGDRGRETQYF.